This T cell receptor beta chain is from a study of graft-versus-host responses after intestinal transplantation. Across the study: Recipients had multivisceral, liver-intestinal, or isolated intestinal transplants.

Trimming shortened V by 4 bases and J by 6 bases, and 9 bases separated the two germline ends. Germline V gives CDR1 SSHAT, CDR2 FNYEAQ (reference sequence). There are 13 residues in the CDR3. Study observations and caveats: Peak levels of circulating GvH clones tracked with early post-transplant HvG declines.

To note about this clone: Its antigen remains unidentified.

Here immunoSEQ multiplex PCR was the method, and the copy in TCRdb shows in-frame clones only, minus some. This table has roughly 100,000 clones, roughly 93% appearing once. The rearrangement joins TRBV7-7 to TRBJ2-2, with a weak D call TRBD2 (7 bases). The source material was unstimulated CD8+ T cells sorted from spleen or lymph node cells, sampled before intestinal transplant. The clonotype originates from a human donor who received an intestinal transplant. The CDR3 DNA is TGTGCCAGCAGCTGGGGGGGCCCCGGGGAGCTGTTTTTT. It translates to CASSWGGPGELFF.